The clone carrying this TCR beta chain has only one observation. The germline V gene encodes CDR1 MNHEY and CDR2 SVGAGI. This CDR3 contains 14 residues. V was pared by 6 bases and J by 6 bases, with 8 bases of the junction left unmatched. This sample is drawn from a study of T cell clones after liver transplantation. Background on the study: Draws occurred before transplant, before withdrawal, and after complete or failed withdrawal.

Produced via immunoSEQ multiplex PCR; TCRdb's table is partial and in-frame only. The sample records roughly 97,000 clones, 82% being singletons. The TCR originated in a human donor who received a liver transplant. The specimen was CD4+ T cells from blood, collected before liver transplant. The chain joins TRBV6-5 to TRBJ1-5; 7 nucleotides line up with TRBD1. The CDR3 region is CASSYRGGGQPQHF. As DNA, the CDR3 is TGTGCCAGCAGCTACAGGGGAGGGGGTCAGCCCCAGCATTTT.